These 4 T cell receptor beta chains originate from one sample sequenced in a study of OX40 agonist ivuxolimab in advanced cancers. The repertoire was sequenced with immunoSEQ multiplex PCR; TCRdb's copy has only in-frame clones and lacks some. This sample has 130,000 or so clones, with 85% to 95% found just once. The specimen was CD4+ or CD8+ T cells sorted from blood, collected in a trial of the OX40 agonist ivuxolimab. These receptors were collected from an adult with an advanced solid tumor such as melanoma, head and neck, liver or kidney cancer.

Concerning this clone: Sequence at one end of the junction differs from germline and may be a read error. The rearrangement links TRBV5-1 to TRBJ1-4, with a possible D match to TRBD1 (5 bases). The CDR3 runs 14 residues. Germline values: CDR1 SGHRS, CDR2 YFSETQ. The CDR3 reads CASTRGSTNEKLFF. Written as DNA, the CDR3 is TGTGCCAGCACCCGGGGGAGCACTAATGAAAAACTGTTTTTT.

The chain recombines TRBV18 with TRBJ1-1, with D unclear. Deletions cut 2 bases from V and 1 base from J, with 5 bases between. This CDR3 contains 13 residues. CDR1 is KGHSH, CDR2 LQKENI, per germline. The CDR3 coding sequence is TGTGCCAGCTCACCAACAGAGAACACTGAAGCTTTCTTT. It specifies CASSPTENTEAFF.

The CDR3 DNA follows: TGTGCCAGCTCAACGATACAGGGTTTCCCAGATACGCAGTATTTT. It translates to CASSTIQGFPDTQYF. This chain uses TRBV18 with TRBJ2-3, with D possibly matching TRBD1 (6 bases). Germline V CDR1 and CDR2: KGHSH, LQKENI. The CDR3 covers 15 residues. V lost 5 bases, J lost 4 bases, and 16 bases lay in between.

This chain connects TRBV18 to TRBJ1-1; no firm D call. The CDR3 consists of 13 residues. V lost 6 bases, J lost 3 bases, and 11 bases lay in between. Germline CDR1 and CDR2: KGHSH and LQKENI. The DNA of the CDR3 is TGTGCCAGCTCTCGGGGAGGTGACACTGAAGCTTTCTTT. It specifies CASSRGGDTEAFF.